The present TCR beta chain was sequenced within a study of blood T cell repertoires in COVID-19 (dated by TCRdb to about 2020). Background for the entire study: Samples from collaborators originated in the United States, Italy and Spain and spanned both the acute and convalescent phases of COVID-19. The repertoires were made available in a free public database intended to serve as a resource for research on the immune response to SARS-CoV-2. The prospective study material was composed of cDNA or gDNA derived from T cells, B-cell-depleted T cells, or PBMCs. The sample metadata nearly always contained a de-identified subject ID, COVID-19 status, age in years and sex. Where available, HLA class I and class II types were taken from metadata supplied by the sample provider and were not determined by assay-based typing. The samples were drawn from the first 160 participants of the ongoing ImmuneRACE study and from 950 to 1,500 subjects provided by 6 global collaborators. Deeply sampled blood TCRbeta repertoires from subjects exposed to, actively infected with, or recovered from COVID-19 were included in the dataset. The research as a whole found: How much clinical and demographic metadata was included differed by source and by participant, and the metadata was provided uncurated.

This clone was seen only a few times. It has no known antigen specificity. Within one base of it there is no much larger clone, and no base qualities were kept. The CDR3 contains 15 residues, cysteine and phenylalanine counted. Just CDR3 DNA is preserved here, 45 bases in frame from base 1. Trimmed from V: 6 bases; trimmed from J: 7 bases; junction bases lacking a gene match: 11. Reading the germline V gene gives CDR1 SNHLY and CDR2 FYNNEI. Collaborating institutions collected whole blood in K2EDTA tubes following their own protocols. Collaborator samples were shipped for TCRbeta analysis as frozen whole blood, isolated PBMCs, or DNA extracted from either sample type. TCRbeta CDR3 regions were amplified from genomic DNA by means of the immunoSEQ Assay, a bias-controlled multiplex PCR. In the source study's methods: Nucleated cell counts per sample were estimated from amplification of reference gene primers within the assay. Sequence reads were collapsed and filtered to measure the absolute abundance of every unique TCRbeta CDR3 rearrangement. For each sample, productive Simpson clonality was calculated as the square root of Simpson's diversity index over productive rearrangements. TCRdb retrieved this table from immuneACCESS and kept in-frame rearrangements only. Not all clones are present; in checked studies, unresolved V genes account for under half, and no reason is known for the remainder. For V, J and clone size, that table is used; D and trimming come from the DNA. This sample comprises about 61,000 clones, more than 75% of them detected only once. More than 4.5% of the sample is held by the ten biggest clonotypes.

The sequenced sample was peripheral blood. This clonotype was sampled from a man older than 75 in a cohort sampled during active COVID-19. The sequence links TRBV2 to TRBJ1-4, with TRBD1 matching 7 junction bases. The nucleotide sequence is given as TGTGCCAGCAGGGTTCAGGGGGAAGGTGGTGAAAAACTGTTTTTT. This yields the protein CASRVQGEGGEKLFF.